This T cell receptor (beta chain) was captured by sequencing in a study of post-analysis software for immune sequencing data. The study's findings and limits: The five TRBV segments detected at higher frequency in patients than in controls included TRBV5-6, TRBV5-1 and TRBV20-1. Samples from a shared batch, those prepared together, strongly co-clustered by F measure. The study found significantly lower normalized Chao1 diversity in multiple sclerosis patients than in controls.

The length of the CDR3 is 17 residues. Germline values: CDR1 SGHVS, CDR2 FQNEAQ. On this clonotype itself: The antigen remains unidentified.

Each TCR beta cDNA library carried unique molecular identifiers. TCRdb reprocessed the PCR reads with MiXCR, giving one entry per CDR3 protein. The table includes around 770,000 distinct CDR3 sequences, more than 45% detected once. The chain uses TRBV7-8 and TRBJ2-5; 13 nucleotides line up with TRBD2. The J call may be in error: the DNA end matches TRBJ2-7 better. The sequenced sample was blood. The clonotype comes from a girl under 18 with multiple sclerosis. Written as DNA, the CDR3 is TGTGCCAGCAGCCTCCGAACACTAGCGGGAGGGGGGAACGAGCAGTACTTC. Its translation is CASSLRTLAGGGNEQYF.